These 16 T cell receptor beta chains came from one sample sequenced in a study of cytomegalovirus exposure and HLA in healthy donors. PCR amplification relied on 60 Vbeta primers (plus 13 Jbeta primers). Some clones are missing from TCRdb's copy, which holds only in-frame ones; the method was immunoSEQ multiplex PCR. The data contain over 100,000 clones, more than 65% of them singletons. What was sequenced was PBMCs. The receptors derive from a male donor in good health and CMV-seropositive.

This clone is medium-sized by share. This chain links TRBV6-1 with TRBJ2-5, with TRBD2 identical over 10 bases. The length of the CDR3 is 16 residues. The trim removed 3 bases at V and 4 bases at J, leaving 8 bases unmatched. Germline V gives CDR1 MNHNS, CDR2 SASEGT. This CDR3 is CASSELAGDGAETQYF. CDR3 bases: TGTGCCAGCAGTGAGCTAGCGGGAGATGGGGCAGAGACCCAGTACTTC.

The V gene is TRBV4-2, the J gene TRBJ2-2; 9 bases fit TRBD1. V shed 0 bases and J 6 bases; nucleotides not matched to a gene: 5. Germline V gives CDR1 LGHNA, CDR2 YNFKEQ. CDR3 length: 16 residues. CDR3: CASSQDPGQGAGELFF. In nucleotides, the CDR3 is TGTGCCAGCAGCCAAGATCCGGGACAGGGCGCCGGGGAGCTGTTTTTT.

The chain employs TRBV11-3 and TRBJ2-3, with 10 bases aligning to TRBD2. The ends lost 3 bases at V and 6 bases at J; junction bases unmatched: 9. There are 16 residues in the CDR3. Germline CDR1 is SGHNT and CDR2 is YENEEA. CDR3 region: CASSFGLAGAGDTQYF. For the CDR3, the DNA is TGTGCCAGCAGCTTTGGCCTAGCGGGAGCCGGGGATACGCAGTATTTT.

On this clone itself: A read error may account for a junction end that differs from germline. The chain links TRBV7-9 to TRBJ1-4; D might be TRBD1 (6 bases). This CDR3 region has 13 residues. The germline gives CDR1 SEHNR, CDR2 FQNEAQ (reference sequence). The CDR3 reads CSSSTPWGLKLFF. For the CDR3, the DNA is TGTTCCAGCAGCACACCTTGGGGGCTAAAACTGTTTTTT.

The chain uses TRBV27 and TRBJ1-5; D possibly corresponds to TRBD1 (5 bases). The CDR3 has 13 residues. Trimming shortened V by 3 bases and J by 4 bases, and 7 bases separated the two germline ends. Germline CDR1 and CDR2: MNHEY and SMNVEV (reference sequence). The CDR3 nucleotides are TGTGCCAGCAGTTTCGACAGAAATCAGCCCCAGCATTTT. Its translation: CASSFDRNQPQHF.

This chain joins TRBV2 and TRBJ1-5, with D unresolved. CDR1 is SNHLY, CDR2 FYNNEI, per germline. The V and J ends lost 2 bases and 5 bases respectively, with 10 bases between them. This CDR3 is built from 14 residues. For the CDR3, the DNA is TGTGCCAGCAGTGAAAGCCTACTAGATCAGCCCCAGCATTTT. Protein sequence: CASSESLLDQPQHF.

The V gene is TRBV11-2, the J gene TRBJ2-2, with TRBD2 matching 7 bases. The CDR3 length is 15 residues. Per the germline V gene, CDR1 is SGHAT and CDR2 is FQNNGV. The trim removed 6 bases at V and 4 bases at J, leaving 8 bases unmatched. The CDR3 nucleotides read TGTGCCAGCAGTACCGGGACTATCATCACCGGGGAGCTGTTTTTT. Amino acid sequence: CASSTGTIITGELFF.

Only one count was recorded for this clone. V and J are TRBV7-2 and TRBJ1-4; D call uncertain. The V and J ends lost 5 bases and 8 bases respectively, with 18 bases between them. CDR3 length: 15 residues. Germline-derived CDR1 and CDR2 are SGHTA and FQGNSA. This chain's CDR3 is CASSTSREFEEKLFF. In DNA, the CDR3 is TGTGCCAGCAGCACCTCCCGGGAATTTGAGGAAAAACTGTTTTTT.

The rearrangement uses TRBV5-1 and TRBJ1-1; 9 positions agree with TRBD1. CDR1 and CDR2 (germline): SGHRS, YFSETQ. This CDR3 is 14 amino acids long. Losses at the gene ends were 4 bases for V and 7 bases for J; bases not matched to a gene: 8. The CDR3 nucleotides read TGCGCCAGCAGCGAGCGGACAGGGGACGGTGAAGCTTTCTTT. Amino acids: CASSERTGDGEAFF. Full variable domain (missing parts from reference TRBV5-1 and TRBJ1-1): KAGVTQTPRYLIKTRGQQVTLSCSPISGHRSVSWYQQTPGQGLQFLFEYFSETQRNKGNFPGRFSGRQFSNSRSEMNVSTLELGDSALYLCASSERTGDGEAFFGQGTRLTVV.

The genes are TRBV6-5 and TRBJ2-7, with a tentative D call TRBD1 (5 bases). Trimming took 5 bases from V and 6 from J, leaving 14 bases between them. CDR1 is MNHEY and CDR2 is SVGAGI in the germline V gene. The CDR3 spans 13 residues. The chain's CDR3 is CASSTTALGEQYF. Here the CDR3 DNA reads TGTGCCAGCAGTACGACAGCACTGGGCGAGCAGTACTTC.

This CDR3 reads CATQRGTYEQYF. As DNA, the CDR3 is TGTGCCACCCAACGGGGTACCTACGAGCAGTACTTC. The V call is TRBV6-1, the J call TRBJ2-7; TRBD2 is a possible D gene (5 bases). This CDR3 contains 12 residues. Trimming took off 10 bases at V and 2 bases at J, with 12 bases between the two ends. Looked up from germline, CDR1 is MNHNS and CDR2 is SASEGT.

The chain couples TRBV7-9 to TRBJ2-1, with 7 bases aligning to TRBD1. Per the germline V gene, CDR1 is SEHNR and CDR2 is FQNEAQ (reference sequence). J lost 9 bases, V lost 8 bases, and 13 bases had no gene match. The CDR3 runs 14 residues. CDR3 in DNA: TGTGCCAGCTCCACCACAGGGGTTTACGGTGAGCAGTTCTTC. Amino acids: CASSTTGVYGEQFF.

Worth noting for this clone: The junction does not match germline at one end; this may be a read error. The chain joins TRBV2 to TRBJ2-1, with D possibly TRBD2 on 6 matching bases. CDR1 is SNHLY, CDR2 FYNNEI, per germline. The CDR3 sequence is 13 residues long. The DNA for the CDR3 is TGTGCCAGCAGTGCTAGCGTCGAGGGAGAGCGGTTCTTC. The encoded protein is CASSASVEGERFF.

The chain has TRBV7-9 and TRBJ2-1; the D gene is possibly TRBD1 (6 bases). Trimming shortened V by 0 bases and J by 6 bases, and 12 bases separated the two germline ends. Per germline, CDR1 SEHNR and CDR2 FQNEAQ (reference sequence). CDR3 length equals 15 residues. The DNA for the CDR3 is TGTGCCAGCAGCTTAGCGCATTCAGGGGTCAATGAGCAGTTCTTC. Translating gives CASSLAHSGVNEQFF.

The rearrangement joins TRBV29-1 to TRBJ2-3, with D possibly TRBD2 on 5 matching bases. Germline V gene sequence: CDR1 SQVTM, CDR2 ANQGSEA. The V end was cut by 4 bases, the J end by 6 bases, with 11 bases between. This CDR3 is 12 amino acids long. The CDR3 loop is CSVAGIVDTQYF. The CDR3 DNA reads as TGCAGCGTTGCGGGGATAGTTGATACGCAGTATTTT.

CDR3 sequence: CSVRRDASRYGYTF. CDR3 in DNA: TGCAGCGTACGACGGGATGCCTCCCGATATGGCTACACCTTC. This sequence joins TRBV29-1 and TRBJ1-2; D gene uncertain. Trimming shortened V by 6 bases and J by 5 bases, and 19 bases separated the two germline ends. The V gene's germline CDR1 is SQVTM and CDR2 ANQGSEA. The CDR3 is made up of 14 amino acids.